Following are 20 T cell receptor beta chains from one sample sequenced in a study of T cell responses to AZD1222 COVID-19 vaccine. Some clones are missing from TCRdb's copy, which holds only in-frame ones; the method was immunoSEQ multiplex PCR. The sample has about 170,000 clones; approximately 92% are singletons. Sequencing was performed on peripheral blood, taken on day 0 of AZD1222 vaccination. These receptors were obtained from an adult in good health.

V is TRBV7-2 and J is TRBJ1-1; D remains unclear. The V gene's germline CDR1 is SGHTA and CDR2 FQGNSA. The CDR3 is 12 amino acids. Trimming pared 5 bases from V and 4 bases from J, leaving 8 bases between. The CDR3 nucleotides are TGTGCCAGCAGCCCCCGGGCCACTGAAGCTTTCTTT. Translated: CASSPRATEAFF.

This chain connects TRBV2 to TRBJ1-5; TRBD1 is a possible D gene (6 bases). The CDR3 runs 14 residues. Per the germline V gene, CDR1 is SNHLY and CDR2 is FYNNEI. With 6 bases removed from V and 0 bases from J, the gap between germline ends came to 9 bases. CDR3 DNA sequence: TGTGCCAGCAGCAGACAGGATAGCAATCAGCCCCAGCATTTT. Amino acid sequence: CASSRQDSNQPQHF.

CDR3 protein: CASSGLADETQYF. The CDR3 region has the DNA TGCGCCAGCAGTGGATTAGCGGATGAGACCCAGTACTTC. The gene calls are TRBV10-2 and TRBJ2-5; D perhaps matches TRBD2 (6 bases). CDR1 WSHSY and CDR2 SAAADI come from the germline V gene. This CDR3 contains 13 residues. The V end was cut by 4 bases, the J end by 5 bases, with 11 bases between.

This chain links TRBV4-2 with TRBJ2-7; either TRBD1 or TRBD2 may supply D (5 bases each). Deletions cut 1 base from V and 2 bases from J, with 6 bases between. Looked up from germline, CDR1 is LGHNA and CDR2 is YNFKEQ. This CDR3 region has 13 residues. The CDR3 nucleotides read TGTGCCAGCAGCCAAGGGGGGACCTACGAGCAGTACTTC. This translates into CASSQGGTYEQYF.

J is TRBJ1-6 and V is TRBV6-5, with 8 bases matching TRBD1. J was trimmed by 9 bases and V by 0 bases; bases with no gene match: 4. The CDR3 consists of 15 residues. Germline loops: CDR1 MNHEY, CDR2 SVGAGI. CDR3 in DNA: TGTGCCAGCAGTTACTCCGGACAGGGAGCTTCACCCCTCCACTTT. Translation: CASSYSGQGASPLHF.

This sequence joins TRBV28 and TRBJ2-1, with D possibly TRBD2 on 6 matching bases. Looked up from germline, CDR1 is MDHEN and CDR2 is SYDVKM. The length of the CDR3 is 16 residues. V gave up 6 bases and J gave up 0 bases, with 15 bases separating them. Here the CDR3 DNA reads TGTGCCAGCAGATCTCCGGGACTGGGCTCCTACAATGAGCAGTTCTTC. Translation: CASRSPGLGSYNEQFF.

The V and J genes are TRBV10-3 and TRBJ1-2; D is uncertain. The V end was cut by 3 bases, the J end by 5 bases, with 16 bases between. Germline CDR1 ENHRY, CDR2 SYGVKD. CDR3 length: 15 amino acids. The CDR3 coding sequence is TGTGCCATCAGTGAAGTTCCACAGCATTCGTATGGCTACACCTTC. It codes for CAISEVPQHSYGYTF.

The count of this clone is one. V gene TRBV12-3 or TRBV12-4 combines with J gene TRBJ1-1; D not certain. Trimming shortened V by 1 base and J by 5 bases, and 8 bases separated the two germline ends. The CDR3 has 13 residues. CDR3 protein: CASSLGDRTEAFF. The CDR3 region has the DNA TGTGCCAGCAGTTTAGGGGATCGAACTGAAGCTTTCTTT.

The chain links TRBV10-3 to TRBJ1-1; maybe TRBD1 (6 bases). The germline V gene encodes CDR1 ENHRY and CDR2 SYGVKD. V dropped 7 bases and J dropped 6 bases, with 15 bases sitting between them. The CDR3 has 13 residues. DNA of the CDR3: TGTGCCATCATACCGGACAGTTATGCTGAAGCTTTCTTT. It is translated as CAIIPDSYAEAFF.

The chain uses TRBV18 and TRBJ1-3; perhaps TRBD1 as D (5 bases). Per germline, CDR1 KGHSH and CDR2 LQKENI. V lost 3 bases to trimming and J lost 4 bases, with 7 bases between them. CDR3 length: 13 amino acids. CDR3: CASSPWTGNTIYF. CDR3 DNA: TGTGCCAGCTCACCGTGGACAGGAAACACCATATATTTT.

Regarding this clone: This CDR3 is also generated by other DNA sequences in the sample. The rearrangement joins TRBV6-5 to TRBJ1-1, with no clear D. This CDR3 is 13 amino acids long. The V gene lost 2 bases and the J gene lost 2 bases, with 6 bases spanning the gap. Germline V CDR1 and CDR2: MNHEY, SVGAGI. The CDR3 here is CASSYLENTEAFF. CDR3 sequence (DNA): TGTGCCAGCAGTTACCTGGAAAACACTGAAGCTTTCTTT.

The gene calls are TRBV30 and TRBJ2-5; D unresolved. Germline V gene data show CDR1 as GTSNPN and CDR2 as SVGIG (reference sequence). The CDR3 contains 15 residues. The germline V and J ends were trimmed by 0 bases and 4 bases, with 15 bases remaining between them. CDR3 bases: TGTGCCTGGAGTGTTTCATCCAGGTCGGGAGAGACCCAGTACTTC. Protein sequence: CAWSVSSRSGETQYF. Drawing the rest from reference TRBV30 and TRBJ2-5, the complete variable domain is SQTIHQWPATLVQPVGSPLSLECTVEGTSNPNLYWYRQAAGRGLQLLFYSVGIGQISSEVPQNLSASRPQDRQFILSSKKLLLSDSGFYLCAWSVSSRSGETQYFGPGTRLLVL.

The chain has TRBV4-3 and TRBJ1-2, with TRBD1 identical over 8 bases. Germline CDR1 LGHNA, CDR2 YSLEER. This CDR3 region has 15 residues. The junction had 11 bases not matched to a gene; V was cut back by 3 bases and J by 8 bases. The CDR3 nucleotides read TGCGCCAGCAGCCAGAGAGGACAGGGAATCCGCGGCTACACCTTC. Translated, it gives CASSQRGQGIRGYTF.

This rearrangement joins TRBV19 to TRBJ2-7, with D unclear. Germline V gives CDR1 LNHDA, CDR2 SQIVND (reference sequence). CDR3 length: 13 residues. The V gene lost 4 bases and the J gene lost 3 bases, with 10 bases spanning the gap. Here the CDR3 reads CASSRRLSYEQYV. The CDR3 bases are TGTGCCAGTAGTAGGAGACTCAGCTACGAGCAGTACGTC.

The chain has TRBV19 and TRBJ1-1; no reliable D call. The germline V gene has CDR1 LNHDA and CDR2 SQIVND (reference sequence). The CDR3 totals 13 residues. Trimming shortened V by 3 bases and J by 3 bases, and 8 bases separated the two germline ends. The CDR3 is CASSIIRDTEAFF. The CDR3 region has the DNA TGTGCCAGTAGTATTATAAGGGACACTGAAGCTTTCTTT.

The gene calls are TRBV19 and TRBJ1-5, with D hard to call. Germline values: CDR1 LNHDA, CDR2 SQIVND (reference sequence). The V gene lost 4 bases and the J gene lost 5 bases, with 12 bases spanning the gap. The CDR3 runs to 14 residues. As DNA, the CDR3 is TGTGCCAGTAGTAGCCTATATGGGGATCAGCCCCAGCATTTT. It codes for CASSSLYGDQPQHF.

The sample holds one count of this clone. The chain combines TRBV5-1 with TRBJ1-2; tentative D call: TRBD1 (6 bases). Trimming pared 0 bases from V and 3 bases from J, leaving 9 bases between. This CDR3 region has 14 residues. CDR1 is SGHRS and CDR2 is YFSETQ in the germline V gene. The CDR3 protein is CASSLDQGYYGYTF. The CDR3 DNA reads TGCGCCAGCAGCTTGGACCAGGGGTACTATGGCTACACCTTC.

The chain has TRBV15 and TRBJ2-1, with unresolved D. V was cut by 1 base and J by 7 bases, with 17 bases left in between. CDR3 length: 16 amino acids. Germline V gene lookup returns CDR1 LNHNV and CDR2 YYDKDF (reference sequence). The CDR3 DNA sequence: TGTGCCACCAGCAGAGTGTTGGACCCTGGGTTTAATGAGCAGTTCTTC. It specifies CATSRVLDPGFNEQFF. Combining the CDR3 with reference TRBV15 and TRBJ2-1 gives the whole variable domain DAMVIQNPRYQVTQFGKPVTLSCSQTLNHNVMYWYQQKSSQAPKLLFHYYDKDFNNEADTPDNFQSRRPNTSFCFLDIRSPGLGDTAMYLCATSRVLDPGFNEQFFGPGTRLTVL.

This sequence joins TRBV14 and TRBJ2-7; possible D gene TRBD1, 5 bases. The CDR3 runs 15 residues. The germline V gene encodes CDR1 SGHDN and CDR2 FVKESK. V was pared by 1 base and J by 4 bases, with 14 bases between. CDR3 coding DNA: TGTGCCAGCAGCCAAGCTATTGGCAGGGTGTACGAGCAGTACTTC. It specifies CASSQAIGRVYEQYF. Full variable domain (rest looked up from reference TRBV14 and TRBJ2-7): EAGVTQFPSHSVIEKGQTVTLRCDPISGHDNLYWYRRVMGKEIKFLLHFVKESKQDESGMPNNRFLAERTGGTYSTLKVQPAELEDSGVYFCASSQAIGRVYEQYFGPGTRLTVT.

V usage is TRBV5-1 and J usage is TRBJ2-1; 10 nucleotides align to TRBD2. This CDR3 comprises 14 residues. Germline V lookup: CDR1 SGHRS, CDR2 YFSETQ. V gave up 5 bases and J gave up 4 bases; unmatched junction bases: 3. The CDR3 DNA is TGCGCCAGCAGAGCGGGGGGGCCTTACAATGAGCAGTTCTTC. Translation: CASRAGGPYNEQFF.